Presented here are 18 T cell receptor beta chains from one specimen sequenced in a study of T cell clonality in common variable immunodeficiency. Method: immunoSEQ multiplex PCR; TCRdb's copy keeps in-frame clones and lacks some. The sample includes 35,000 to 50,000 clones, none of them occurring once. The specimen was peripheral blood mononuclear cells. The source of these receptors is a person aged 18 to 69 in good health.

The sample holds many counts of this clone. The read terminates 3 residues before the CDR3 end, so the remaining end is supplied by the germline J gene. This chain uses TRBV5-1 with TRBJ2-1; D might be TRBD2 (6 bases). The germline gives CDR1 SGHRS, CDR2 YFSETQ. Deletions cut 4 bases from V and 6 bases from J, with 17 bases between. The CDR3 is made up of 15 amino acids. CDR3 sequence reads: CASSPNGGVGNEQFF. CDR3 DNA, as far as it was read: TGCGCCAGCAGCCCCAACGGGGGAGTGGGCAATGAG.

This clone showed up many times. Read coverage stops 3 residues before the CDR3 terminus; the germline J gene supplies the remainder. This chain joins TRBV6-2 or TRBV6-3 and TRBJ2-7; TRBD1 is a possible D gene (6 bases). The V end lost 7 bases, the J end lost 0 bases, and 13 bases lay between the germline ends. This CDR3 region has 14 residues. Per the germline V gene, CDR1 is MNHEY and CDR2 is SVGEGT. The CDR3 bases that were read are TGTGCCAGCACCACAGGGTCCCCCTCCTACGAG. Protein: CASTTGSPSYE. From start to end, the CDR3 is CASTTGSPSYEQYF.

This clone was seen repeatedly, ten times or more. The CDR3 end lies 3 residues beyond the end of the read and is filled in from the germline J gene. The V and J genes are TRBV11-3 and TRBJ1-3, with a possible D match to TRBD1 (6 bases). The CDR3 loop spans 15 amino acids. V was shortened by 5 bases and J by 5 bases, with 16 bases between the two germline ends. The germline V gene has CDR1 SGHNT and CDR2 YENEEA. The DNA read from the CDR3 is TGTGCCAGCAGCCAAACAGGACAGACGAGAAACACC. Residues: CASSQTGQTRNT. The entire CDR3 protein is CASSQTGQTRNTIYF.

This clone has ten or more counts. The read terminates 3 residues ahead of where the CDR3 ends, so the germline J gene completes it. This sequence joins TRBV5-1 and TRBJ2-5; a weak D match, TRBD2 (6 bases). This CDR3 has 14 residues. Trimming left V 2 bases short and J 2 bases short, with 10 bases between. Per germline, CDR1 SGHRS and CDR2 YFSETQ. The CDR3 sequence is CASSFGGEQETQYF. Partial CDR3 DNA: TGCGCCAGCAGCTTCGGAGGGGAACAAGAGACC.

In its sample, this clone was seen many times. The CDR3 is cut off 3 residues early in the read; its end comes from the germline J gene. The genes are TRBV10-3 and TRBJ2-3; D might be TRBD1 (6 bases). Trimming took 5 bases from V and 0 from J, leaving 12 bases between them. Germline V gene sequence: CDR1 ENHRY, CDR2 SYGVKD. CDR3 length: 15 residues. CDR3 DNA (partial): TGTGCCATCAGTAGGACAGATACTAGCACAGATACG. Translating it yields CAISRTDTSTDT. The full CDR3 is CAISRTDTSTDTQYF.

This clone showed up many times. The sequenced part of the CDR3 DNA is TGTGCCAGCAGCCAAGAATTACCTAGCGGTTCTATTAATGAG. Its translation: CASSQELPSGSINE. The full CDR3 reads CASSQELPSGSINEQFF. This chain connects TRBV4-2 to TRBJ2-1, with 7 positions matching TRBD2. The read stops 3 residues short of the end of the CDR3; the missing end is completed from the germline J gene. Germline CDR1 LGHNA, CDR2 YNFKEQ. The CDR3 has 17 amino acids. V trimming: 0 bases; J trimming: 7 bases; junction bases outside the gene matches: 12.

This clone was found many times. Sequencing ends 3 residues short of the CDR3 end; the germline J gene provides the rest. V gene TRBV30 combines with J gene TRBJ1-1, with D unclear. The CDR3 consists of 13 residues. The germline V and J ends were trimmed by 2 bases and 0 bases, with 7 bases remaining between them. The V gene's germline CDR1 is GTSNPN and CDR2 SVGIG (reference sequence). CDR3 residues: CAWSSELNTEAFF. The covered CDR3 bases are TGTGCCTGGAGTTCCGAGCTGAACACTGAA.

This clone occurred many times. The read falls 3 residues short of the CDR3 end, and the missing part is taken from the germline J gene. The V and J genes are TRBV7-9 and TRBJ2-3; perhaps TRBD1 as D (6 bases). CDR1 is SEHNR, CDR2 FQNEAQ, per germline (reference sequence). V was clipped by 2 bases and J by 4 bases, with 10 bases between them. The CDR3 is made up of 14 amino acids. The sequenced part of the CDR3 DNA is TGTGCCAGCAGCTTACAGGGGACGGCAGATACG. Its protein product is CASSLQGTADT. The whole CDR3 protein reads CASSLQGTADTQYF.

This clone was seen many times. Coverage ceases 3 residues before the CDR3 finishes, and the germline J gene fills in the end. The chain employs TRBV18 and TRBJ2-2, with 8 bases aligning to TRBD2. Germline CDR1 reads KGHSH; CDR2 reads LQKENI. The junction had 8 bases not matched to a gene; V was cut back by 6 bases and J by 8 bases. CDR3 size: 14 residues. CDR3 DNA (partial): TGTGCCAGCTCTACCCAGAGCGGGAGTGGGGAG. It yields the protein CASSTQSGSGE. The CDR3, in full, reads CASSTQSGSGELFF.

This clone has ten or more counts. The DNA ends 3 residues before the CDR3 does, and the rest of the CDR3 is filled in from the germline J gene. The chain couples TRBV11-2 to TRBJ2-7, with D hard to call. The CDR3 has 12 residues. CDR1 is SGHAT, CDR2 FQNNGV, per germline. Trimming took 5 bases from V and 2 from J, leaving 7 bases between them. The CDR3 loop reads CASSIDTYEQYF. Incomplete CDR3 DNA: TGTGCCAGCAGCATTGACACCTACGAG.

This clone was counted ten times or more. An end of the junction does not agree with germline; a read error may underlie this. The CDR3 extends 3 residues past the end of the read, so its final part is completed from the germline J gene. The chain links TRBV18 to TRBJ2-5; TRBD2 matches at 8 bases. Germline V CDR1 and CDR2: KGHSH, LQKENI. The CDR3 totals 18 residues. The CDR3 bases that were read are TGTGCCAGCTCATCACCCCCTTTGCTAGCGGGCACCGAAGCGACC. Residues: CASSSPPLLAGTEAT. The CDR3 in full is CASSSPPLLAGTEATQYF.

This clone is labeled medium-sized. The sequenced fragment ends 3 residues before the CDR3 boundary, so the rest is inferred from the germline J gene. The chain employs TRBV7-3 and TRBJ2-3, with D possibly being TRBD1 or TRBD2 (6 bases each). In germline, CDR1 is SGHTA, CDR2 FQGTGA. The CDR3 is 15 residues long. V lost 5 bases and J 2 bases, leaving 14 bases between the germline ends. The part of the CDR3 DNA that was read is TGTGCCAGCAGCCCCGGAGGGGGACCCACAGATACG. Translated, it gives CASSPGGGPTDT. The CDR3 reads in full as CASSPGGGPTDTQYF.

At least ten counts were recorded for this clone. The read terminates 3 residues ahead of where the CDR3 ends, so the germline J gene completes it. V is TRBV6-1 and J is TRBJ2-1; possibly TRBD1 or TRBD2 for D (5 bases each). In germline, CDR1 is MNHNS, CDR2 SASEGT. The CDR3 is made up of 12 amino acids. Trimming stripped 4 bases from V and 9 bases from J, with 10 bases between. The CDR3 sequence: CASSGGAGEQFF. The CDR3 DNA, read in part, is TGTGCCAGCAGTGGAGGGGCCGGTGAG.

This clone was detected many times. The DNA ends 3 residues before the CDR3 does, and the rest of the CDR3 is filled in from the germline J gene. The chain uses TRBV7-9 and TRBJ1-6; 7 bases line up with TRBD1. The length of the CDR3 is 15 residues. CDR1 is SEHNR, CDR2 FQNEAQ, per germline (reference sequence). V lost 5 bases, J lost 7 bases, and 8 bases stayed unmatched. The part of the CDR3 DNA that was read is TGTGCCAGCAGCGACCGCGTAGGGGGCAATTCACCC. Amino acid sequence: CASSDRVGGNSP. The entire CDR3 protein reads CASSDRVGGNSPLHF.

This clone was recorded many times. The CDR3: CASSLVYQETQYF. The DNA read from the CDR3 is TGCGCCAGCAGCTTGGTATACCAAGAGACC. V usage is TRBV5-1 and J usage is TRBJ2-5; D gene unclear. The read falls 3 residues short of the CDR3 end, and the missing part is taken from the germline J gene. CDR1 and CDR2 (germline): SGHRS, YFSETQ. CDR3 length: 13 amino acids. Trimming stripped 0 bases from V and 0 bases from J, with 3 bases between.

This clone was seen ten or more times. This chain's CDR3 is CSVGEQGTYQETQYF. The CDR3 bases that were read are TGCAGCGTTGGGGAGCAGGGGACATACCAAGAGACC. The chain carries TRBV29-1 and TRBJ2-5, with D maybe TRBD1 (6 bases). The read falls 3 residues short of the CDR3 end, and the missing part is taken from the germline J gene. Trimming left V 4 bases short and J 0 bases short, with 15 bases between. The CDR3 runs to 15 residues. Germline CDR1 SQVTM, CDR2 ANQGSEA.

Many counts were recorded for this clone. The read gets to within 3 residues of the CDR3 end, and the germline J gene fills in the rest. The genes are TRBV5-6 and TRBJ1-1, with D perhaps TRBD1 (5 bases). Per germline, CDR1 SGHDT and CDR2 YYEEEE. The CDR3 sequence is 14 residues long. The sequenced part of the CDR3 DNA is TGTGCCAGCAGCTTGGTTGGCCAGGGAAGGCAA. Protein product: CASSLVGQGRQ. The entire CDR3 sequence reads CASSLVGQGRQAFF.

This clone was counted many times. The read is 3 residues too short to cover the CDR3 end, so that end is filled in from the germline J gene. This chain joins TRBV19 and TRBJ2-1; 10 bases map to TRBD2. The germline V gene encodes CDR1 LNHDA and CDR2 SQIVND (reference sequence). The junction had 5 bases not matched to a gene; V was cut back by 6 bases and J by 3 bases. The CDR3 totals 15 residues. CDR3 DNA, as far as it was read: TGTGCCAGTAGGGGCCTAGCGGGAGACTACAATGAG. Its protein product is CASRGLAGDYNE. The whole CDR3 is CASRGLAGDYNEQFF.